These T cell receptor beta chains were read from a single sample in a study of cytomegalovirus exposure and HLA in healthy donors. Only in-frame clones appear in the TCRdb table, and some are missing; sequencing was by immunoSEQ multiplex PCR. The table lists about 160,000 clones, almost 85% of them singletons. Material for sequencing was PBMCs. The receptors come from a boy aged 2-9 years in good health and CMV-seronegative. Each CDR3 is given with its conserved first and last residue. The D gene is left open where the match is weak. Only part of the rows carry a size: once, few, many, or a class if the clone is expanded.

clone_size d_call j_call v_call cdr3_nt cdr3_aa
NA TRBD1 TRBJ1-2 TRBV4-2 TGTGCCAGCAGCCAAGATTACGTGGGCATGGGACAGCACTATGGCTACACCTTC CASSQDYVGMGQHYGYTF
NA TRBD2 TRBJ2-7 TRBV7-2 TGTGCCAGCAGCTGGACTAGCGGGAGGTACGAGCAGTACTTC CASSWTSGRYEQYF
NA NA TRBJ2-1 TRBV5-1 TGCGCCAGCAGCGGGAGTCGTACCCGAACGTTCTTC CASSGSRTRTFF
NA NA TRBJ1-1 TRBV5-1 TGCGCCAGCAGCTTGACGCGCGGAGGTATGAACACTGAAGCTTTCTTT CASSLTRGGMNTEAFF
few TRBD2 TRBJ2-7 TRBV7-3 TGTGCCAGCAGTTCGGGGGGGAGAGAGCAGTACTTC CASSSGGREQYF
NA TRBD1 TRBJ1-1 TRBV27 TGTGCCAGCAGTTTATGGACAGGCGAAGGGTTAAACACTGAAGCTTTCTTT CASSLWTGEGLNTEAFF
NA TRBD1 TRBJ2-7 TRBV19 TGTGCCACCCGACAGGGATTCTCCTACGAGCAGTACTTC CATRQGFSYEQYF
NA NA TRBJ2-1 TRBV5-1 TGCGCCAGCAGCTTCCAGGGGAGTGGAGGCTCCTACAATGAGCAGTTCTTC CASSFQGSGGSYNEQFF
NA NA TRBJ1-2 TRBV7-9 TGTGCCAGCAGCCTGGTAGGGGGAAACTATGGCTACACCTTC CASSLVGGNYGYTF
NA NA TRBJ2-5 TRBV5-6 TGTGCCAGCAGCCTCGGACAACGCGAGACCCAGTACTTC CASSLGQRETQYF
NA NA TRBJ1-1 TRBV6-1 TGTGCCAGCAGTGAACGGACTCACCAAAACACTGAAGCTTTCTTT CASSERTHQNTEAFF
NA TRBD1 TRBJ2-7 TRBV10-3 TGTGCCATCAGACGGACAGGGGGCCACGAGCAGTACTTC CAIRRTGGHEQYF
NA TRBD2 TRBJ2-3 TRBV7-9 TGTGCCAGCAGCTACAAAAGACTAGCGGGGTTCACAGATACGCAGTATTTT CASSYKRLAGFTDTQYF
NA TRBD2 TRBJ2-7 TRBV5-1 TGCGCCAGCAGCTTGGAGTCCGGACTAGCGGGAGACGAGCAGTACTTC CASSLESGLAGDEQYF
NA NA TRBJ2-7 TRBV7-2 TGTGCCAGCAACCTTTGGAGGGGCTCCTACGAGCAGTACTTC CASNLWRGSYEQYF
NA NA TRBJ2-3 TRBV5-1 TGCGCCAGCAGCTTGGAACCAGGGCCAGATACGCAGTATTTT CASSLEPGPDTQYF
once TRBD1 TRBJ1-2 TRBV4-1 TGCGCCAGCAGCCAAGAACACGAGGGACAGGGCCACTATGGCTACACCTTC CASSQEHEGQGHYGYTF
NA TRBD1 TRBJ2-7 TRBV5-4 TGTGCCAGCAGCTTGGCCGGGACAGTCTCCTACGAGCAGTACTTC CASSLAGTVSYEQYF
NA TRBD2 TRBJ2-2 TRBV7-9 TGTGCCAGCAAGAAAAACTTGGATAGCGGGACGCCCACCGGGGAGCTGTTTTTT CASKKNLDSGTPTGELFF
NA TRBD1 TRBJ1-1 TRBV19 TGTGCCAGTAGTGGTCTAGACAGGGGGCCTGAAGCTTTCTTT CASSGLDRGPEAFF
NA TRBD1 TRBJ1-1 TRBV5-4 TGTGCCAGCAGCTTGGCGAGACAGGGCCGACATGCTGAAGCTTTCTTT CASSLARQGRHAEAFF
NA TRBD2 TRBJ2-1 TRBV5-4 TGTGCCAGCAGCCCCAGCGGGAGTCTTTACAATGAGCAGTTCTTC CASSPSGSLYNEQFF
NA NA TRBJ1-1 TRBV9 TGTGCCAGCAGCGTAGATCCAGGGCCAACTGAAGCTTTCTTT CASSVDPGPTEAFF
once NA TRBJ2-5 TRBV27 TGTGCCAGCAGTTCTAACCCGCCAGGGCTTTTAGAGACCCAGTACTTC CASSSNPPGLLETQYF
few TRBD1 TRBJ2-2 TRBV5-1 TGCGCCAGCAGCCGGACAGGGGGAAACACCGGGGAGCTGTTTTTT CASSRTGGNTGELFF
NA NA TRBJ2-5 TRBV7-6 TGTGCCAGCAGCCTTATGGGTCCCGGGACACCGTCCCAAGAGACCCAGTACTTC CASSLMGPGTPSQETQYF
NA NA TRBJ2-3 TRBV5-1 TGCGCCAGCAGCTTGGCCCCTAGTGGGACAGATACGCAGTATTTT CASSLAPSGTDTQYF
NA NA TRBJ1-1 TRBV2 TGTGCCAGCTGTCCCCGGGAGAACACTGAAGCTTTCTTT CASCPRENTEAFF
NA TRBD2 TRBJ2-7 TRBV5-8 TGTGCCAGCAGCTTGGCTTCGAGTAGCGGGAGCTCCTACGAGCAGTACTTC CASSLASSSGSSYEQYF
NA NA TRBJ1-1 TRBV18 TGTGCCAGCTCACCTTCCGGGGGGCGGAAGGCTGAAGCTTTCTTT CASSPSGGRKAEAFF
NA NA TRBJ1-1 TRBV4-1 TGCGCCAGCAGCGACCTAAGGGGGGGGCCGAGGACTGAAGCTTTCTTT CASSDLRGGPRTEAFF
NA NA TRBJ2-1 TRBV6-1 TGTGCCAGCAGTGAACAACAGTACAATGAGCAGTTCTTC CASSEQQYNEQFF
NA TRBD2 TRBJ2-5 TRBV5-4 TGTGCCAGCGCGATAGCGGGGAGGGGGGAGACCCAGTACTTC CASAIAGRGETQYF
NA NA TRBJ1-5 TRBV16 TGTGCCAGCAGCCAATCGGAGGGACGGAATCAGCCCCAGCATTTT CASSQSEGRNQPQHF
NA TRBD2 TRBJ2-7 TRBV7-9 TGTGCCAGCAGCGCTAGCGGGGCGAAGTACGAGCAGTACTTC CASSASGAKYEQYF
NA NA TRBJ2-5 TRBV5-4 TGTGCCAGCAGCCCCCGGTCCCAAGAGACCCAGTACTTC CASSPRSQETQYF
NA TRBD1 TRBJ2-7 TRBV5-1 TGCGCCAGCAGCTTGGTCCCGGGACAGGGTTACGAGCAGTACTTC CASSLVPGQGYEQYF
NA NA TRBJ2-6 TRBV10-1 TGCGCCAGCAGTGACGGTCCTATAAGCTCTGGGGCCAACGTCCTGACTTTC CASSDGPISSGANVLTF
few TRBD1 TRBJ1-5 TRBV5-6 TGTGCCAGCAGCTCTACCTCAGAAGGACAGGTCTACAATCAGCCCCAGCATTTT CASSSTSEGQVYNQPQHF
NA TRBD1 TRBJ2-7 TRBV5-4 TGTGCCAGCAGCTCCGGGACAGAAACCTACGAGCAGTACTTC CASSSGTETYEQYF
NA NA TRBJ1-3 TRBV5-1 TGCGCCAGCAGCTTGCCAGGGGATGGAAACACCATATATTTT CASSLPGDGNTIYF
NA TRBD1 TRBJ2-7 TRBV18 TGTGCCAGCTCACCAATTGGGACAGGGGAATCCTACGAGCAGTACTTC CASSPIGTGESYEQYF
NA NA TRBJ1-1 TRBV14 TGTGCCAGCAGCCAAGACGCGACAGGCTTGGCCACTGAAGCTTTCTTT CASSQDATGLATEAFF
NA NA TRBJ2-4 TRBV10-3 TGTGCCATCAGTGAGGCCAAACTATTAGCCAAAAACATTCAGTACTTC CAISEAKLLAKNIQYF
once NA TRBJ2-7 TRBV6-5 TGTGCCAGCAGCCGTGACAGGATCTACGAGCAGTACTTC CASSRDRIYEQYF
NA NA TRBJ2-7 TRBV19 TGTGCCGCGGGACCGTTTGGCGAGCAGTACTTC CAAGPFGEQYF
NA TRBD2 TRBJ2-7 TRBV18 TGTGCCAGCTCACCTAGCGGGAGGTTCAACGAGCAGTACTTC CASSPSGRFNEQYF
NA TRBD1 TRBJ1-5 TRBV28 TGTGCCAGCAGTCAACAGGGGGGCAGCAATCAGCCCCAGCATTTT CASSQQGGSNQPQHF
NA NA TRBJ2-4 TRBV12-5 TGTGCTAGCGGAGGACAGAGGAACATTCAGTACTTC CASGGQRNIQYF
NA TRBD1 TRBJ2-2 TRBV7-9 TGTGCCAGCAGCTTAGGAGGTGGACAGGGTCTCACCGGGGAGCTGTTTTTT CASSLGGGQGLTGELFF
NA NA TRBJ2-5 TRBV6-5 TGTGCCAGCAGGTCCCAGGGGGGCGTTGGAGAGACCCAGTACTTC CASRSQGGVGETQYF
NA TRBD2 TRBJ2-1 TRBV6-1 TGTGCCAGCAGTGAAATTGCGCCGACAGCTAGCGGGAGCGACAATGAGCAGTTCTTC CASSEIAPTASGSDNEQFF